This T cell receptor beta chain emerged from a study of T cell responses to AZD1222 COVID-19 vaccine (dated by TCRdb to about 2021). In the study overall: AZD1222 recipients given second doses at about 4 weeks or at about 12 weeks were pooled, since spike-specific TCR depth and breadth were not found to differ between the two schedules. TCR sequencing was performed for 230 to 250 trial participants, of whom some 200 were given two doses of AZD1222 and some 25 were given two doses of MenACWY control vaccine. Trial participants were enrolled by age into 18-55, 56-69 and 70-plus year subgroups, with roughly 160, 29 and 62 TCR-sequenced participants respectively. General conclusions and limits of the study: In the small 56-69-year group, the increase in depth fell short of significance, most likely because of low power. Only six AZD1222 recipients were SARS-CoV-2 seropositive at baseline, limiting conclusions about previously exposed vaccinees. Reportedly, almost half of the unique spike-specific TCRs recognized epitopes lying outside the regions that are mutated in the B.1.351 and B.1.1.7 variants. The whole spike protein was spanned by vaccine-associated CD4 TCRs, and dominant responses were seen in regions 160-218 and 743-854. A significant rise in spike-specific TCR breadth and depth was observed after two AZD1222 doses relative to day 0 and relative to MenACWY recipients. Because no day 14 peak-response samples were available, repertoires were characterized only after the peak T cell response. Most participants were white British and females outnumbered males, and the authors suggested that clonal diversity may have been underestimated.

Points on this clone: No cognate antigen has been identified for it. Within one base of it there is no much larger clone, and no base qualities were kept.

In the paper's terms, the time point label means: baseline before first vaccination. Vaccinee samples were obtained from the UK trials COV001 and COV002, which included a single-blind randomized controlled phase 2/3 trial of AZD1222 (ChAdOx1 nCoV-19) in healthy adults. Trial participant PBMC samples were collected at day 0 and day 28 after the second dose for TCRbeta chain sequencing. The CDR3 regions of human TCRbeta chains were subjected to immunosequencing. The study's own analysis went as follows. Repertoire TCRs were matched against a reference library of SARS-CoV-2-specific TCRs generated with the MIRA antigen-specificity platform. Breadth was defined as the fraction of unique TCRs that were SARS-CoV-2-associated. Depth was defined as the fraction of total T cells that were SARS-CoV-2-associated. Each spike-specific TCR was assigned to its reactive spike region and to a CD4 or CD8 class using the MIRA data. Log10-transformed breadth and depth values were compared by one-way ANOVA with Sidak's multiple comparisons tests. TCRdb limited this immuneACCESS table to in-frame rearrangements with V and J called. A share of clones is missing; checked studies link under half to unresolved V genes, and the rest is unexplained. V, J and clone size are taken as reported in that table, and D and trimming were inferred from the DNA itself. The sample contains 100,000 to 150,000 clones, approximately 92% of them found a single time. The ten top clones hold 1.1% of the sample.

V drops 3 bases and J drops 8 bases, leaving 10 bases in between. Its CDR3 holds 12 amino acids, cysteine through phenylalanine. The retained sequence is limited to the CDR3, 36 bases, with the frame set at the first base. From the germline V gene (reference sequence), CDR1 is DFQATT and CDR2 is SNEGSKA. The specimen was peripheral blood, collected on day 0 of AZD1222 vaccination. The chain uses TRBV20-1 and TRBJ1-4; no D gene call is confident. The TCR was taken from an adult in good health. The CDR3 region has the sequence CSASENGEKLFF. Read as DNA, the sequence is TGCAGTGCTAGTGAAAATGGGGAAAAACTGTTTTTT.